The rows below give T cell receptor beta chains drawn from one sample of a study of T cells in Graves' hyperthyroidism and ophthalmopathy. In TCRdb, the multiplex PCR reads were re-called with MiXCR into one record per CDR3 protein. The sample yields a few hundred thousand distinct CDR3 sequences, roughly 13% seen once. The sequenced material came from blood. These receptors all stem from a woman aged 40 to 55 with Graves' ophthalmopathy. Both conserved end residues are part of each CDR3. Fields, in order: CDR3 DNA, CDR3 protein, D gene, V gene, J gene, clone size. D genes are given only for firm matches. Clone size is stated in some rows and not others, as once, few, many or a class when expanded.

CDR3nt: TGTGCCAGCAGCTTAGACATGTACCAGAATGAAAAACTGTTTTTT
CDR3aa: CASSLDMYQNEKLFF
d_gene: .
v_gene: TRBV7-2
j_gene: TRBJ1-4
abundance: .

CDR3nt: TGTGCCAGCTCACCCTCCGGAGGGATCGGCAATGAGCAGTTCTTC
CDR3aa: CASSPSGGIGNEQFF
d_gene: .
v_gene: TRBV18
j_gene: TRBJ2-1
abundance: many

CDR3nt: TGTGCCAGTAGTTCTGCCGGACAGCCCTTACTCGGCAATCAGCCCCAGCATTTT
CDR3aa: CASSSAGQPLLGNQPQHF
d_gene: .
v_gene: TRBV19
j_gene: TRBJ1-5
abundance: .

CDR3nt: TGTGCCAGCAGTGAAGGAGGATGGGGCGGGGCCCTCACAGATACGCAGTATTTT
CDR3aa: CASSEGGWGGALTDTQYF
d_gene: .
v_gene: TRBV2
j_gene: TRBJ2-3
abundance: many

CDR3nt: TGTGCCAGCAGTCCGGAGAGGGAGACGCGCAATGAGCAGTTCTTC
CDR3aa: CASSPERETRNEQFF
d_gene: .
v_gene: TRBV28
j_gene: TRBJ2-1
abundance: many

CDR3nt: TGTGCCAGCGCGGGACAGGGCCACACCGGGGGGCTGTTTTTT
CDR3aa: CASAGQGHTGGLFF
d_gene: TRBD1
v_gene: TRBV7-2
j_gene: TRBJ2-2
abundance: .

CDR3nt: TGCGCCAGCAGCTTGGGGGGCTTCGAGAACGGCTACACCTTC
CDR3aa: CASSLGGFENGYTF
d_gene: .
v_gene: TRBV5-1
j_gene: TRBJ1-2
abundance: .

CDR3nt: TGTGCCACCAGTGCCCCCGAACGAGGGGGCGGATACGAGCAGTACTTC
CDR3aa: CATSAPERGGGYEQYF
d_gene: TRBD1
v_gene: TRBV24-1
j_gene: TRBJ2-7
abundance: .

CDR3nt: TGTGCCAGCAGCTTAGATCTTTCACCCCTCCACTTT
CDR3aa: CASSLDLSPLHF
d_gene: .
v_gene: TRBV7-9
j_gene: TRBJ1-6
abundance: many

CDR3nt: TGTGCCAGCAGCAGACCGAACACTGAAGCTTTCTTT
CDR3aa: CASSRPNTEAFF
d_gene: .
v_gene: TRBV11-2
j_gene: TRBJ1-1
abundance: many

CDR3nt: TGTGCCAGCAGTGGGGACAACGGGCCCTATGGCTACACCTTC
CDR3aa: CASSGDNGPYGYTF
d_gene: .
v_gene: TRBV6-1
j_gene: TRBJ1-2
abundance: few

CDR3nt: TGTGCCAGCAAAGCTAGACCGTTTAACATTCAGTACTTC
CDR3aa: CASKARPFNIQYF
d_gene: .
v_gene: TRBV6-1
j_gene: TRBJ2-4
abundance: many

CDR3nt: TGTGCCATCAGTACCGGGACAGAGAAAGAGACCCAGTACTTC
CDR3aa: CAISTGTEKETQYF
d_gene: TRBD1
v_gene: TRBV10-3
j_gene: TRBJ2-5
abundance: .

CDR3nt: TGCGCCAGCAGCTTGGGCAGTACTAACACCGGGGAGCTGTTTTTT
CDR3aa: CASSLGSTNTGELFF
d_gene: .
v_gene: TRBV5-1
j_gene: TRBJ2-2
abundance: many

CDR3nt: TGTGCCAGCAGTCGGACAGGGGGTGTGTACTATGGCTACACCTTC
CDR3aa: CASSRTGGVYYGYTF
d_gene: TRBD1
v_gene: TRBV27
j_gene: TRBJ1-2
abundance: few

CDR3nt: TGTGCCAGCAGTACTGGACCCCTGTACGAAGCTTTCTTT
CDR3aa: CASSTGPLYEAFF
d_gene: .
v_gene: TRBV6-5
j_gene: TRBJ1-1
abundance: few

CDR3nt: TGTGCCAGCAGTGCGGGACTAGCGGGAGACAATGAGCAGTTCTTC
CDR3aa: CASSAGLAGDNEQFF
d_gene: TRBD2
v_gene: TRBV2
j_gene: TRBJ2-1
abundance: many

CDR3nt: TGTGCCAGCGGGGGAGGGGAGTTGCTAAACACTGAAGCTTTCTTT
CDR3aa: CASGGGELLNTEAFF
d_gene: .
v_gene: TRBV12-3/TRBV12-4
j_gene: TRBJ1-1
abundance: many

CDR3nt: TGCAGCGTTGCAGGGGAGGAAGGGACTGAAGCTTTCTTT
CDR3aa: CSVAGEEGTEAFF
d_gene: .
v_gene: TRBV29-1
j_gene: TRBJ1-1
abundance: many

CDR3nt: TGTGCCAGCTCACCACTTAGCGGGGGGCCGAACACCGGGGAGCTGTTTTTT
CDR3aa: CASSPLSGGPNTGELFF
d_gene: TRBD2
v_gene: TRBV18
j_gene: TRBJ2-2
abundance: .

CDR3nt: TGTGCCAGCAGCTTAAGCGGGGGGGACAATGAGCAGTTCTTC
CDR3aa: CASSLSGGDNEQFF
d_gene: TRBD2
v_gene: TRBV7-9
j_gene: TRBJ2-1
abundance: .

CDR3nt: TGTGCCAGCAGCGACTCCGGGACTAGCGGGAGTTTTGAGCAGTTCTTC
CDR3aa: CASSDSGTSGSFEQFF
d_gene: TRBD2
v_gene: TRBV2
j_gene: TRBJ2-1
abundance: many

CDR3nt: TGCGCCAGCAGCAAGGGACTAGCGGGGGGTTACAATGAGCAGTTCTTC
CDR3aa: CASSKGLAGGYNEQFF
d_gene: TRBD2
v_gene: TRBV5-1
j_gene: TRBJ2-1
abundance: .

CDR3nt: TGTGCCAGCAGTTCCGAACGGCCCTTAAGCACAGATACGCAGTATTTT
CDR3aa: CASSSERPLSTDTQYF
d_gene: .
v_gene: TRBV28
j_gene: TRBJ2-3
abundance: few